This is a list of T cell receptor beta chains from one sample in a study of blood T cell repertoires in COVID-19. Sequencing used immunoSEQ multiplex PCR; TCRdb keeps in-frame clones, though not all of them. The sample includes about 270,000 clones, 88% of them seen just once. Sequenced sample: PBMCs or T cells enriched from blood (not recorded which). The receptors were sampled from a woman between 50 and 59 years old who had recovered from COVID-19. The CDR3 runs from the conserved cysteine through the conserved F or W. Fields, in order: D gene, V gene, J gene, clone size, CDR3 DNA, CDR3 protein. The D gene is left open where the match is weak. The size field is filled for only some rows; it gives once, few, many or a size class.

d_call: -; v_call: TRBV3-1/TRBV3-2; j_call: TRBJ2-1; clone_size: -; cdr3_nt: TGTGCCAGCAGCCAAGCGAGTGAGCAGTTCTTC; cdr3_aa: CASSQASEQFF
d_call: -; v_call: TRBV10-3; j_call: TRBJ2-7; clone_size: -; cdr3_nt: TGTGCCATCAGTGCCCCTTCGACAGGACGGTCCTACGAGCAGTACTTC; cdr3_aa: CAISAPSTGRSYEQYF
d_call: -; v_call: TRBV7-8; j_call: TRBJ2-1; clone_size: once; cdr3_nt: TGTGCCAGCAGCCCCCTTTGGGGGGGCTCCACCTCAAAAAAGTACAATGAGCAGTTCTTC; cdr3_aa: CASSPLWGGSTSKKYNEQFF
d_call: TRBD1; v_call: TRBV6-4; j_call: TRBJ2-3; clone_size: -; cdr3_nt: TGTGCCAGCAGTGAGGGACAGGGGAGCACAGATACGCAGTATTTT; cdr3_aa: CASSEGQGSTDTQYF
d_call: -; v_call: TRBV4-2; j_call: TRBJ1-2; clone_size: few; cdr3_nt: TGTGCCAGCAGCCAAGATCGGGTCAGGGGTTATGGCTACACCTTC; cdr3_aa: CASSQDRVRGYGYTF
d_call: TRBD1; v_call: TRBV15; j_call: TRBJ1-5; clone_size: -; cdr3_nt: TGTGCCACCAGCAGAGATCCCCGGGACAGTAGCAATCAGCCCCAGCATTTT; cdr3_aa: CATSRDPRDSSNQPQHF
d_call: TRBD2; v_call: TRBV28; j_call: TRBJ2-7; clone_size: -; cdr3_nt: TGTGCCAGCACACTGGGGGGGGGTTACGAGCAGTACTTC; cdr3_aa: CASTLGGGYEQYF
d_call: TRBD1; v_call: TRBV4-3; j_call: TRBJ1-3; clone_size: once; cdr3_nt: TGCGCCAGCAGCCAACGAAGGGGACAGATCGACTCTGGAAACACCATATATTTT; cdr3_aa: CASSQRRGQIDSGNTIYF
d_call: -; v_call: TRBV28; j_call: TRBJ1-4; clone_size: -; cdr3_nt: TGTGCCAGCAGTACTCCCCAGACGGCCGGAGATGAAAAACTGTTTTTT; cdr3_aa: CASSTPQTAGDEKLFF
d_call: TRBD2; v_call: TRBV5-6; j_call: TRBJ2-1; clone_size: -; cdr3_nt: TGTGCCAGCAGCGTAGGGACTAGCACGTTCCGCGAGCAGTTCTTC; cdr3_aa: CASSVGTSTFREQFF
d_call: -; v_call: TRBV7-4; j_call: TRBJ2-1; clone_size: -; cdr3_nt: TGTGCCAGCAGCTTAGTCGTCTACAATGAGCAGTTCTTC; cdr3_aa: CASSLVVYNEQFF
d_call: -; v_call: TRBV19; j_call: TRBJ1-1; clone_size: -; cdr3_nt: TGTGCCAGTCGGAGCGACACTGAAGCTTTCTTT; cdr3_aa: CASRSDTEAFF
d_call: TRBD1; v_call: TRBV5-6; j_call: TRBJ1-2; clone_size: -; cdr3_nt: TGTGCCAGCAGCGCCAGGGGACAGTACTATGGCTACACCTTC; cdr3_aa: CASSARGQYYGYTF
d_call: TRBD1; v_call: TRBV7-2; j_call: TRBJ2-3; clone_size: -; cdr3_nt: TGTGCCAGCAGCCGGGGCTTCAGGGGGTTCACAGATACGCAGTATTTT; cdr3_aa: CASSRGFRGFTDTQYF
d_call: -; v_call: TRBV28; j_call: TRBJ2-6; clone_size: -; cdr3_nt: TGTGCCAGCAGTCAACTTTCGGCTGGGGCCAACGTCCTGACTTTC; cdr3_aa: CASSQLSAGANVLTF
d_call: TRBD2; v_call: TRBV7-2; j_call: TRBJ2-3; clone_size: -; cdr3_nt: TGTGCCAGCATCCGGAGGGGCGGGAGTTTTACAGATACGCAGTATTTT; cdr3_aa: CASIRRGGSFTDTQYF
d_call: TRBD1; v_call: TRBV9; j_call: TRBJ2-5; clone_size: -; cdr3_nt: TGTGCCAGCAGCGTAGGGGGACAGGGTAGTAGAGAGACCCAGTACTTC; cdr3_aa: CASSVGGQGSRETQYF
d_call: TRBD2; v_call: TRBV3-1/TRBV3-2; j_call: TRBJ2-7; clone_size: -; cdr3_nt: TGTGCCAGCAGCCCCCCGGGGACTAGCGTCTACGAGCAGTACTTC; cdr3_aa: CASSPPGTSVYEQYF
d_call: TRBD1; v_call: TRBV5-1; j_call: TRBJ1-6; clone_size: -; cdr3_nt: TGCGCCAGCAGCCATGCTTCCAGGGGGAATAATTCACCCCTCCACTTT; cdr3_aa: CASSHASRGNNSPLHF
d_call: TRBD1; v_call: TRBV11-2; j_call: TRBJ1-2; clone_size: few; cdr3_nt: TGTGCCAGCAGCCCAACCGCTAGGGGGCCCCTATCAGGTGGCTACACCTTC; cdr3_aa: CASSPTARGPLSGGYTF
d_call: -; v_call: TRBV5-1; j_call: TRBJ2-2; clone_size: -; cdr3_nt: TGCGCCAGCAACTTAGAGACTAGCACCGGGGAGCTGTTTTTT; cdr3_aa: CASNLETSTGELFF
d_call: -; v_call: TRBV24-1; j_call: TRBJ1-2; clone_size: -; cdr3_nt: TGTGCCACCAGTGACTCCCAATACAGGGCGAGTGGCTACACCTTC; cdr3_aa: CATSDSQYRASGYTF
d_call: TRBD1; v_call: TRBV7-3; j_call: TRBJ2-1; clone_size: -; cdr3_nt: TGTGCCAGCAGCTCGGGACAGGGGCACAATGAGCAGTTCTTC; cdr3_aa: CASSSGQGHNEQFF
d_call: -; v_call: TRBV6-2/TRBV6-3; j_call: TRBJ1-4; clone_size: -; cdr3_nt: TGTGCCAGCAGCAACCCAGGGGCAGGAGAACTGTTTTTT; cdr3_aa: CASSNPGAGELFF
d_call: TRBD1; v_call: TRBV19; j_call: TRBJ2-7; clone_size: -; cdr3_nt: TGTGCCAGTAGTTTTCCACAGGGGGCAGCGTACGAGCAGTACTTC; cdr3_aa: CASSFPQGAAYEQYF
d_call: -; v_call: TRBV9; j_call: TRBJ1-3; clone_size: -; cdr3_nt: TGTGCCAGCAGCGCGCAGGGAACTTCTGGAAACACCATATATTTT; cdr3_aa: CASSAQGTSGNTIYF
d_call: -; v_call: TRBV21-1; j_call: TRBJ1-5; clone_size: -; cdr3_nt: TGTGCCGGCGGACAGGGTAGCAATCAGCCCCAGCATTTT; cdr3_aa: CAGGQGSNQPQHF
d_call: TRBD1; v_call: TRBV5-4; j_call: TRBJ1-2; clone_size: -; cdr3_nt: TGTGCCAGCAGCCGAGGACAGGGCTATGGCTACACCTTC; cdr3_aa: CASSRGQGYGYTF
d_call: -; v_call: TRBV29-1; j_call: TRBJ2-4; clone_size: -; cdr3_nt: TGCAGCGTTGATGGTCAGGGTAAAAACATTCAGTACTTC; cdr3_aa: CSVDGQGKNIQYF
d_call: TRBD1; v_call: TRBV7-2; j_call: TRBJ2-5; clone_size: -; cdr3_nt: TGTGCCAGCAGCTCACAGGGGTCGGAGACCCAGTACTTC; cdr3_aa: CASSSQGSETQYF
d_call: -; v_call: TRBV3-1/TRBV3-2; j_call: TRBJ1-3; clone_size: -; cdr3_nt: TGTGCCAGCAGCCAAGGAACTCCTGGAAACACCATATATTTT; cdr3_aa: CASSQGTPGNTIYF
d_call: -; v_call: TRBV7-9; j_call: TRBJ2-7; clone_size: -; cdr3_nt: TGTGCCAGCAGCTTGATCGAGGTTACGTCCGAGCAGTACTTC; cdr3_aa: CASSLIEVTSEQYF
d_call: TRBD2; v_call: TRBV6-2/TRBV6-3; j_call: TRBJ2-1; clone_size: few; cdr3_nt: TGTGCCAGCAGTTTCCTGACTAGCGGGAGGACCTCCTACAATGAGCAGTTCTTC; cdr3_aa: CASSFLTSGRTSYNEQFF
d_call: TRBD2; v_call: TRBV10-3; j_call: TRBJ2-7; clone_size: -; cdr3_nt: TGTGCCATCAGTGACCCGGGAGGGAGCAGGTCCTACGAGCAGTACTTC; cdr3_aa: CAISDPGGSRSYEQYF
d_call: -; v_call: TRBV6-5; j_call: TRBJ1-5; clone_size: -; cdr3_nt: TGTGCCAGCAGCCTCTCCAGAGGGATCAATCAGCCCCAGCATTTT; cdr3_aa: CASSLSRGINQPQHF
d_call: -; v_call: TRBV28; j_call: TRBJ1-2; clone_size: -; cdr3_nt: TGTGCCAGCAGTCCCAACCCCTTGGGCCACCGCTACACCTTC; cdr3_aa: CASSPNPLGHRYTF
d_call: -; v_call: TRBV2; j_call: TRBJ1-5; clone_size: -; cdr3_nt: TGTGCCAGCAGAAAGGAAGGACAGAACAATCAGCCCCAGCATTTT; cdr3_aa: CASRKEGQNNQPQHF
d_call: -; v_call: TRBV20-1; j_call: TRBJ1-5; clone_size: -; cdr3_nt: TGCAGTGCTAGTCGACAGGATCTTAGCAATCAGCCCCAGCATTTT; cdr3_aa: CSASRQDLSNQPQHF
d_call: -; v_call: TRBV5-1; j_call: TRBJ1-3; clone_size: -; cdr3_nt: TGCGCCAGCAGAGATACAGGGTCAGGAAACACCATATATTTT; cdr3_aa: CASRDTGSGNTIYF
d_call: -; v_call: TRBV3-1/TRBV3-2; j_call: TRBJ2-3; clone_size: -; cdr3_nt: TGTGCCAGCAGCCAACGGGGTTCGACAGATACGCAGTATTTT; cdr3_aa: CASSQRGSTDTQYF
d_call: TRBD2; v_call: TRBV6-2/TRBV6-3; j_call: TRBJ2-7; clone_size: once; cdr3_nt: TGTGCCAGCAGCTCGTTTACTAGCGGGAGGTCTTACGAGCAGTACTTC; cdr3_aa: CASSSFTSGRSYEQYF
d_call: -; v_call: TRBV28; j_call: TRBJ2-7; clone_size: -; cdr3_nt: TGTGCCAGCAGTTCCACTCTACGGGTCGGAATACCCTACGAGCAGTACTTC; cdr3_aa: CASSSTLRVGIPYEQYF
d_call: TRBD2; v_call: TRBV5-4; j_call: TRBJ2-2; clone_size: few; cdr3_nt: TGTGCCAGCAGTCGGGGGGGCCCGACCGGGGAGCTGTTTTTT; cdr3_aa: CASSRGGPTGELFF
d_call: -; v_call: TRBV19; j_call: TRBJ2-5; clone_size: -; cdr3_nt: TGTGCCAGTAGTATAGATCCCGGTCCCCAAGAGACCCAGTACTTC; cdr3_aa: CASSIDPGPQETQYF
d_call: TRBD2; v_call: TRBV5-5; j_call: TRBJ2-1; clone_size: -; cdr3_nt: TGTGCCAGCAGCTGGGTAGCGGGTGGGGCCGACTACAATGAGCAGTTCTTC; cdr3_aa: CASSWVAGGADYNEQFF
d_call: -; v_call: TRBV6-2/TRBV6-3; j_call: TRBJ1-3; clone_size: -; cdr3_nt: TGTGCCAGCAGTTACGGGGGCAGCGGAAACACCATATATTTT; cdr3_aa: CASSYGGSGNTIYF
d_call: TRBD1; v_call: TRBV11-2; j_call: TRBJ1-2; clone_size: -; cdr3_nt: TGTGCCAGCACCCGGACAGGGAATGTTGGCTACACCTTC; cdr3_aa: CASTRTGNVGYTF
d_call: -; v_call: TRBV12-3/TRBV12-4; j_call: TRBJ2-1; clone_size: -; cdr3_nt: TGTGCCAGCAGAGCGACGGGTCCGGGGGAGCAGTTCTTC; cdr3_aa: CASRATGPGEQFF
d_call: TRBD1; v_call: TRBV9; j_call: TRBJ2-7; clone_size: -; cdr3_nt: TGTGCCAGCAGCGCCCAGGGGGCCTACGAGCAGTACTTC; cdr3_aa: CASSAQGAYEQYF
d_call: -; v_call: TRBV15; j_call: TRBJ2-6; clone_size: -; cdr3_nt: TGTGCCACCAGCAGAGATGTTACTGCTGGGGCCAACGTCCTGACTTTC; cdr3_aa: CATSRDVTAGANVLTF
d_call: -; v_call: TRBV5-6; j_call: TRBJ1-4; clone_size: -; cdr3_nt: TGTGCCAGCAGCCTCAGGGGAATTAATGAAAAACTGTTTTTT; cdr3_aa: CASSLRGINEKLFF
d_call: TRBD1; v_call: TRBV5-1; j_call: TRBJ2-7; clone_size: -; cdr3_nt: TGCGCCAGCAGCCCCGACAGGGAAACCTACGAGCAGTACTTC; cdr3_aa: CASSPDRETYEQYF
d_call: TRBD1; v_call: TRBV28; j_call: TRBJ1-1; clone_size: -; cdr3_nt: TGTGCCAGCAGTCCGGACAGGGCGAGTGAAGCTTTCTTT; cdr3_aa: CASSPDRASEAFF